Listed below are T cell receptor beta chains from one sample, sequenced in a study of blood T cell repertoires in COVID-19. Clones were read by immunoSEQ multiplex PCR, and TCRdb kept only the in-frame ones, dropping some. The sample carries 100,000 to 150,000 clones, 88% recorded once. The sequenced material came from peripheral blood. All receptors derive from a man aged 65 to 85 with active COVID-19. CDR3s include the opening cysteine and the closing phenylalanine or tryptophan. The order of the fields is clone size, J gene, D gene, V gene, CDR3 protein, CDR3 DNA. A D gene is named only where the DNA matches it firmly. Size values are once, few and many counts, or a class for expanded clones, and some rows have none.

>-|TRBJ1-5|TRBD1|TRBV4-1
CASSQPDRAQPQHF
TGCGCCAGCAGCCAGCCCGACAGGGCTCAGCCCCAGCATTTT
>-|TRBJ2-1|TRBD2|TRBV7-3
CASSLSGRAGNEQFF
TGTGCCAGCAGCCTAAGCGGGAGGGCCGGCAATGAGCAGTTCTTC
>-|TRBJ2-5|TRBD2|TRBV15
CATSRGSSGTETQYF
TGTGCCACCAGCAGGGGCTCTAGCGGGACGGAGACCCAGTACTTC
>once|TRBJ2-1|TRBD2|TRBV12-3/TRBV12-4
CASSAGVYNEQFF
TGTGCCAGCAGCGCGGGGGTGTACAATGAGCAGTTCTTC
>-|TRBJ1-1|-|TRBV24-1
CATSDLIGAAFF
TGTGCCACCAGTGATTTGATCGGAGCAGCTTTCTTT
>-|TRBJ2-7|-|TRBV7-2
CASSLDEYEQYF
TGTGCCAGCAGCTTAGACGAGTACGAGCAGTACTTC
>-|TRBJ2-7|TRBD2|TRBV14
CASSPQRGSYEQYF
TGTGCCAGCAGCCCCCAGCGGGGCTCCTACGAGCAGTACTTC
>-|TRBJ2-3|TRBD2|TRBV9
CASSVVRAGGPDTQYF
TGTGCCAGCAGCGTAGTACGAGCGGGAGGCCCAGATACGCAGTATTTT
>-|TRBJ2-7|TRBD2|TRBV11-2
CASSLGAGAPYEQYF
TGTGCCAGCAGCCTGGGAGCGGGGGCCCCCTACGAGCAGTACTTC
>-|TRBJ2-2|-|TRBV6-1
CASSEVLAATGELFF
TGTGCCAGCAGTGAAGTGTTAGCGGCGACCGGGGAGCTGTTTTTT
>-|TRBJ1-1|-|TRBV11-1
CASSFQVSNTEAFF
TGTGCCAGCAGCTTTCAGGTATCGAACACTGAAGCTTTCTTT
>-|TRBJ1-6|-|TRBV3-1/TRBV3-2
CASSQWGGMGSYNSPLHF
TGTGCCAGCAGCCAGTGGGGAGGGATGGGATCCTATAATTCACCCCTCCACTTT
>-|TRBJ2-3|TRBD2|TRBV7-3
CASSLTTSGRADTQYF
TGTGCCAGCAGCTTAACGACTAGCGGGAGGGCCGATACGCAGTATTTT
>-|TRBJ2-1|-|TRBV5-1
CASSLDSGQGNEQFF
TGCGCCAGCAGCTTGGATAGCGGCCAAGGCAATGAGCAGTTCTTC
>-|TRBJ2-7|TRBD2|TRBV6-2/TRBV6-3
CASSYRGGRYEQYF
TGTGCCAGCAGTTACAGGGGCGGGAGGTACGAGCAGTACTTC
>-|TRBJ2-1|TRBD1|TRBV3-1/TRBV3-2
CASSQQGAVNEQFF
TGTGCCAGCAGCCAACAGGGGGCGGTAAATGAGCAGTTCTTC
>-|TRBJ2-3|-|TRBV9
CASSPTLWGLTDTQYF
TGTGCCAGCAGCCCTACGCTATGGGGACTCACAGATACGCAGTATTTT
>-|TRBJ2-3|-|TRBV4-1
CASSQAGSVERGTDTQYF
TGCGCCAGCAGCCAAGCGGGGTCCGTAGAGCGGGGCACAGATACGCAGTATTTT
>-|TRBJ1-1|-|TRBV27
CASTRNMNTEAFF
TGTGCCAGCACCCGAAACATGAACACTGAAGCTTTCTTT
>-|TRBJ2-1|TRBD2|TRBV27
CASSLGTSGYLTSYNEQFF
TGTGCCAGCAGTCTCGGGACTAGCGGGTACTTAACCTCCTACAATGAGCAGTTCTTC
>-|TRBJ2-7|-|TRBV6-5
CASSYRVRDYEQYF
TGTGCCAGCAGTTATCGGGTCCGGGACTACGAGCAGTACTTC
>-|TRBJ2-3|TRBD2|TRBV10-3
CAIRPSGGNTDTQYF
TGTGCCATCAGGCCTAGCGGGGGAAACACAGATACGCAGTATTTT
>-|TRBJ2-4|TRBD1|TRBV28
CASSPRQGLKNIQYF
TGTGCCAGCAGCCCTCGACAGGGGCTTAAAAACATTCAGTACTTC
>-|TRBJ2-1|-|TRBV30
CAWSATSFHEQFF
TGTGCCTGGAGCGCCACTAGCTTTCATGAGCAGTTCTTC
>-|TRBJ2-2|-|TRBV5-1
CASSLKETGELFF
TGCGCCAGCAGCTTAAAGGAGACCGGGGAGCTGTTTTTT
>-|TRBJ2-7|-|TRBV6-2/TRBV6-3
CASSGWTIHEQYF
TGTGCCAGCAGTGGATGGACTATTCACGAGCAGTACTTC
>once|TRBJ2-7|TRBD2|TRBV6-1
CASSEAGAGGGNEQYF
TGTGCCAGCAGTGAAGCGGGGGCGGGAGGGGGAAACGAGCAGTACTTC
>-|TRBJ2-1|-|TRBV29-1
CSAGQGGYEQFF
TGCAGCGCCGGACAGGGAGGGTATGAGCAGTTCTTC
>-|TRBJ2-1|-|TRBV19
CASRTPGQTQGRQFF
TGTGCCAGTAGGACCCCGGGCCAAACCCAGGGGAGGCAGTTCTTC
>-|TRBJ2-2|TRBD1|TRBV27
CASSLRDRATGELFF
TGTGCCAGCAGTTTGAGGGACAGGGCTACCGGGGAGCTGTTTTTT
>-|TRBJ1-5|-|TRBV28
CASRGPDRANQPQHF
TGTGCCAGCAGGGGGCCAGACAGAGCGAATCAGCCCCAGCATTTT
>-|TRBJ2-3|TRBD2|TRBV4-1
CASSQFGTSARTDTQYF
TGCGCCAGCAGCCAATTTGGGACTAGCGCCCGCACAGATACGCAGTATTTT
>-|TRBJ1-1|-|TRBV9
CASSPTQKNTEAFF
TGTGCCAGCAGCCCGACACAGAAGAACACTGAAGCTTTCTTT
>once|TRBJ2-1|TRBD2|TRBV7-3
CASSPRLAGKGLYNEQFF
TGTGCCAGCAGCCCCAGACTAGCGGGAAAGGGGCTTTACAATGAGCAGTTCTTC
>-|TRBJ2-7|TRBD2|TRBV5-5
CASSSSPVAGRTYEQYF
TGTGCCAGCAGCTCCTCCCCCGTAGCGGGGCGTACCTACGAGCAGTACTTC
>few|TRBJ1-6|-|TRBV7-9
CASSSSQYSYNSPLHF
TGTGCCAGCAGCTCATCACAGTACTCCTATAATTCACCCCTCCACTTT
>-|TRBJ1-2|TRBD1|TRBV12-3/TRBV12-4
CASSHRGNYGYTF
TGTGCCAGCAGCCACAGGGGGAACTATGGCTACACCTTC
>-|TRBJ2-4|-|TRBV7-2
CASSLGGREAYIQYF
TGTGCCAGCAGCTTAGGGGGAAGGGAGGCGTACATTCAGTACTTC
>-|TRBJ2-1|-|TRBV6-6
CASSDPPGSYNEQFF
TGTGCCAGCAGTGACCCCCCCGGGAGCTACAATGAGCAGTTCTTC
>-|TRBJ2-5|-|TRBV29-1
CSALGGRETQYF
TGCAGCGCCCTCGGGGGGCGGGAGACCCAGTACTTC
>-|TRBJ1-4|TRBD1|TRBV28
CASSSPSPGQASRGKLFF
TGTGCCAGCTCTTCCCCATCCCCTGGACAGGCTTCACGAGGGAAGCTGTTTTTT
>-|TRBJ2-5|TRBD1|TRBV28
CASSLAGTGEETQYF
TGTGCCAGCAGTTTAGCGGGGACAGGGGAAGAGACCCAGTACTTC
>-|TRBJ2-4|TRBD1|TRBV2
CASSPWTGSRNIQYF
TGTGCCAGCAGTCCTTGGACAGGGAGTAGAAACATTCAGTACTTC
>-|TRBJ2-1|TRBD2|TRBV6-2/TRBV6-3
CASSYLLAGNEQFF
TGTGCCAGCAGTTATCTCCTAGCGGGCAATGAGCAGTTCTTC
>-|TRBJ1-4|-|TRBV5-8
CASSLAWGLVEKLFF
TGTGCCAGCAGCTTGGCCTGGGGGCTGGTTGAAAAACTGTTTTTT
>-|TRBJ2-1|TRBD2|TRBV6-2/TRBV6-3
CASSYGEAGGPFEQFF
TGTGCCAGCAGTTACGGGGAAGCGGGAGGCCCATTTGAGCAGTTCTTC
>-|TRBJ1-2|-|TRBV21-1
CASSKATGGLMPYGYTF
TGTGCCAGCAGCAAAGCGACAGGGGGCCTCATGCCCTATGGCTACACCTTC
>-|TRBJ2-1|-|TRBV3-1/TRBV3-2
CASSQPSSSDEQFF
TGTGCCAGCAGCCAACCTAGCAGCTCGGATGAGCAGTTCTTC
>-|TRBJ2-7|TRBD1|TRBV18
CASSRTGGYEQYF
TGTGCCAGCTCACGGACAGGGGGCTACGAGCAGTACTTC